Detailed here is one TCR beta chain. As yet, its antigen is unknown. The data are from a study of T cells in Graves' hyperthyroidism and ophthalmopathy. The study's findings and limits: The blood repertoire included most of the expanded thyroid clonotypes above 0.001. The model foresaw ophthalmopathy a median around 6 months prior to onset.

Investigators excluded patients with uncontrolled infection, other autoimmune disease, pregnancy or lactation. RNA transcripts yielded amplified TCR beta CDR3 regions. During a first-round RT-PCR of the TCR CDR3, the HTBI primer set was used. TCRdb analysed the multiplex PCR reads with MiXCR anew, one entry per CDR3 protein. The sample lists approximately 610,000 distinct CDR3 sequences; about 15% were seen once. V was trimmed by 5 bases and J by 4 bases, leaving 11 bases between them. Germline V gene lookup returns CDR1 SGHTA and CDR2 FQGNSA. This CDR3 has 13 residues. Sequencing used blood. This chain connects TRBV7-2 to TRBJ2-5; the D gene is possibly TRBD1 (6 bases). The sequence was collected from a woman in her thirties or forties with Graves' ophthalmopathy. The CDR3 DNA is TGTGCCAGCAGCCGAACGACAGGAGAGACCCAGTACTTC. This translates into CASSRTTGETQYF.